The entry below gives a single T cell receptor beta chain sequence along with its context. This entry belongs to a study of radiotherapy plus CTLA-4 blockade in lung cancer. Germline lookup yields CDR1 MDHEN and CDR2 SYDVKM. This CDR3 is built from 12 residues. V gave up 6 bases and J gave up 9 bases, with 14 bases separating them. Sequenced by immunoSEQ multiplex PCR; TCRdb stores in-frame clones only, minus some. The data hold about 45,000 clones, with 76% observed a single time. The sample consisted of peripheral blood, taken from a patient treated with radiotherapy plus ipilimumab. The gene calls are TRBV28 and TRBJ2-5; D is unclear. This clonotype originated in a human donor with non-small cell lung cancer who had stable disease on radiotherapy plus ipilimumab. The CDR3 loop is CASSPEFRAQYF. CDR3 DNA sequence: TGTGCCAGCAGCCCTGAGTTCCGGGCCCAGTACTTC.